This TCR beta chain is drawn from a study of cytomegalovirus exposure and HLA in healthy donors. Trimming took 4 bases from V and 1 from J, leaving 16 bases between them. In germline, CDR1 is MGHRA, CDR2 YSYEKL. The CDR3 runs 16 residues. For this clone: What it recognizes is unknown.

Vbeta (60) and Jbeta (13) primers were used in the PCR. Some clones are missing from TCRdb's copy, which holds only in-frame ones; the method was immunoSEQ multiplex PCR. Among roughly 100,000 clones, approximately 80% were seen once, and the ten largest hold roughly 1.3%. Points from the study as a whole: An analysis that came later showed most CMV-associated TCR beta chains appearing HLA-restricted. Equally common other TCR beta chains were less clonally expanded than HLA-associated ones, a later analysis found.

The V and J genes are TRBV4-1 and TRBJ1-1; D unclear. The sample taken for sequencing was PBMCs. This receptor was taken from a man aged 25-40 years in good health and CMV-seronegative. CDR3 coding DNA: TGCGCCAGCAGCCCCACGGGCGGGGAGCGGAACACTGAAGCTTTCTTT. Its translation: CASSPTGGERNTEAFF.